This T cell receptor (beta chain) was profiled in a study of blood T cell repertoires in COVID-19. Living in roughly 23 US areas, the participants were between roughly 18 and 89 years of age. Assignments of participants to cohorts depended upon their own reported clinical history. In the original analysis: The authors estimated nucleated cell counts from reference gene primer amplification. This table comes from immunoSEQ multiplex PCR, and its TCRdb copy is limited to in-frame clones, with some not included. Clone size and V and J calls were adopted from that table, with D and trimming inferred from the DNA. There are some 400,000 clones in the sample; approximately 87% occur only once, and about 1.5% lies in the top ten. Material for sequencing was PBMCs or T cells enriched from blood (not recorded which). This sequence was found in a man under 40 who had recovered from COVID-19.

The CDR3 sequence is CASSPRRGGETQYF. As DNA, the CDR3 is TGTGCCAGCAGCCCCCGGCGGGGGGGAGAGACCCAGTACTTC. V gene TRBV7-2 combines with J gene TRBJ2-5; 9 bases are shared with TRBD2. The V and J ends lost 5 bases and 4 bases, in that order; junction bases with no gene match: 5. From germline, CDR1 is SGHTA and CDR2 FQGNSA. The CDR3 is 14 residues long.